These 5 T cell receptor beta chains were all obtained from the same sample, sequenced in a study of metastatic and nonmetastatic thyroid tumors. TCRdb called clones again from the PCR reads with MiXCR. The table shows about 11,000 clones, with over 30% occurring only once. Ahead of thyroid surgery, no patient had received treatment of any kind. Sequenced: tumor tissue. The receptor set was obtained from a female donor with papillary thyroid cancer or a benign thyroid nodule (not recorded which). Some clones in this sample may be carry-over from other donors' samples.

CDR3 nucleotides: TGTGCCAGTAGTATCTCGGACAACGGGAAGCAGTACTTC. It codes for CASSISDNGKQYF. The genes are TRBV19 and TRBJ2-7; D tentatively fits TRBD1 or TRBD2 (5 bases each). Germline-derived CDR1 and CDR2 are LNHDA and SQIVND (reference sequence). This CDR3 spans 13 amino acids. Deletions cut 3 bases from V and 8 bases from J, with 14 bases between.

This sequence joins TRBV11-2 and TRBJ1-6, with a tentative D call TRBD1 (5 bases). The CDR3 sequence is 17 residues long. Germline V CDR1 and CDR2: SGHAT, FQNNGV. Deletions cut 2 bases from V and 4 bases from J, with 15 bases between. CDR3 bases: TGTGCCAGCAGCTTAAGACAGCCTGAACAGTATAATTCACCCCTCCACTTT. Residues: CASSLRQPEQYNSPLHF.

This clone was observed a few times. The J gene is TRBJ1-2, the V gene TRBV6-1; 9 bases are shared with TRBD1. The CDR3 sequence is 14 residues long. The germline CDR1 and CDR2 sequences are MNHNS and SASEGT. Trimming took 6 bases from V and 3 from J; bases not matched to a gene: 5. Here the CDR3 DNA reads TGTGCCAGCAGGGGACAGGGCGGGTACTATGGCTACACCTTC. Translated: CASRGQGGYYGYTF.

CDR3 protein: CASSLAGDTDTQYF. The CDR3 DNA follows: TGTGCCAGCAGCTTAGCGGGAGACACAGATACGCAGTATTTT. J is TRBJ2-3 and V is TRBV7-6; weak D call: TRBD2 (5 bases). The germline gives CDR1 SGHVS, CDR2 FNYEAQ. Trimming stripped 0 bases from V and 2 bases from J, with 6 bases between. CDR3 size: 14 residues.

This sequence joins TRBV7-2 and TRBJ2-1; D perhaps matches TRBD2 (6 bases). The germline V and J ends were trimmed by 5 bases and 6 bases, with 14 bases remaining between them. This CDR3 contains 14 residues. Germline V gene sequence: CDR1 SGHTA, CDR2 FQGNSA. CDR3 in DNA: TGTGCCAGCAGCCGTGGAGGGGCGTCCAATGAGCAGTTCTTC. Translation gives CASSRGGASNEQFF.